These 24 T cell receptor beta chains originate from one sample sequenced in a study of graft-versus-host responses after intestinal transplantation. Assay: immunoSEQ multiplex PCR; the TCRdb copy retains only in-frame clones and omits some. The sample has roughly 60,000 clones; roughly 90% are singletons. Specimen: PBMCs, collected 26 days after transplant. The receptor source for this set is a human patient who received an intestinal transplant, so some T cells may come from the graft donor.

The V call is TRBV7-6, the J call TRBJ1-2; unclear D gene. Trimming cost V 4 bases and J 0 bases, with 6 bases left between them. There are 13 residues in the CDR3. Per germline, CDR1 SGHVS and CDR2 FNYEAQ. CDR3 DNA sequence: TGTGCCAGCAGCTCCGACTCTAACTATGGCTACACCTTC. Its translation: CASSSDSNYGYTF.

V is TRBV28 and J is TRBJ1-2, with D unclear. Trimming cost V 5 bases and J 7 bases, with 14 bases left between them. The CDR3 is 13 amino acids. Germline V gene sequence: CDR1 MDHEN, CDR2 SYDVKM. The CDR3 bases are TGTGCCAGCAGTCCTTCAGGAGGAGGTGGCTACACCTTC. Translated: CASSPSGGGGYTF.

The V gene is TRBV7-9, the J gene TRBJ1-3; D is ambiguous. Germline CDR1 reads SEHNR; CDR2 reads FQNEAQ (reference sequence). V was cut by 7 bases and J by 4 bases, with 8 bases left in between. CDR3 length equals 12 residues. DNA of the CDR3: TGTGCCAGCACCCTTCTCGGAAACACCATATATTTT. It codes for CASTLLGNTIYF. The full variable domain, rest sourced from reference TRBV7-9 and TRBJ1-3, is DTGVSQNPRHKITKRGQNVTFRCDPISEHNRLYWYRQTLGQGPEFLTYFQNEAQLEKSRLLSDRFSAERPKGSFSTLEIQRTEQGDSAMYLCASTLLGNTIYFGEGSWLTVV.

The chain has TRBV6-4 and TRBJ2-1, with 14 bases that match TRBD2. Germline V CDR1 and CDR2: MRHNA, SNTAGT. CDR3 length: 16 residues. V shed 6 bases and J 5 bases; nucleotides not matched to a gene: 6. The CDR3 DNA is TGTGCCAGCAGGGGACTAGCGGGAGCACGCCACAATGAGCAGTTCTTC. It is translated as CASRGLAGARHNEQFF.

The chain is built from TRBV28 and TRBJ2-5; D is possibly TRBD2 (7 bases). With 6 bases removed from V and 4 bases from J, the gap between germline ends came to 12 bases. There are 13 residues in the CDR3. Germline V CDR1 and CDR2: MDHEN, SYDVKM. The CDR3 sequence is CASSRGAGETQYF. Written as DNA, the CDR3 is TGTGCCAGCAGCCGGGGGGCCGGAGAGACCCAGTACTTC.

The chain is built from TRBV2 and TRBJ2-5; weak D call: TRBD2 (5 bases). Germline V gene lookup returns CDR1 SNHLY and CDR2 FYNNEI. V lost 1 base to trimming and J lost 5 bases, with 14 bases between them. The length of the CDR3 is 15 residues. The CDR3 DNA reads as TGTGCCAGCAGTGAAGACTTGCCCCGAGGGGAGACCCAGTACTTC. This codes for CASSEDLPRGETQYF.

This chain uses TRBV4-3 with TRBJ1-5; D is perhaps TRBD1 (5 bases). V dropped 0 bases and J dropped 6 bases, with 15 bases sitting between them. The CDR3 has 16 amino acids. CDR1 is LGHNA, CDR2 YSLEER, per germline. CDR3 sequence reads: CASSQDADLRGQPQHF. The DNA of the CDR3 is TGCGCCAGCAGCCAAGATGCGGATTTAAGGGGTCAGCCCCAGCATTTT.

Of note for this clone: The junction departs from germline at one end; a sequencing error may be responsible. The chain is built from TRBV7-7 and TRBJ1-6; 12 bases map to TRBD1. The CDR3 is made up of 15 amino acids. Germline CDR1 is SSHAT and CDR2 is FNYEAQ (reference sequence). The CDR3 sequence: CASSPGTGGLSPLHF. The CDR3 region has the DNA TGTGCTAGCAGCCCCGGGACAGGGGGCCTATCACCCCTCCACTTT.

CDR3 loop: CASSRDRGAEQYF. In DNA form, the CDR3 reads TGTGCCAGCAGCCGCGACAGGGGCGCCGAGCAGTACTTC. The chain employs TRBV7-9 and TRBJ2-7; TRBD1 agrees at 8 bases. This CDR3 contains 13 residues. Germline CDR1 is SEHNR and CDR2 is FQNEAQ (reference sequence). Trimming removed 5 bases from V and 6 bases from J; junction bases left unmatched: 6.

The chain's CDR3 is CASSLSASPGYNEQFF. Here the CDR3 DNA reads TGTGCCAGCAGTTTATCTGCCAGCCCGGGCTACAATGAGCAGTTCTTC. The chain has TRBV27 and TRBJ2-1; D call uncertain. V was cut by 0 bases and J by 3 bases, with 12 bases left in between. The length of the CDR3 is 16 residues. Germline CDR1 MNHEY, CDR2 SMNVEV (reference sequence).

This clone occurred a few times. CDR3 nucleotide sequence: TGTGCCAGCAGACCGGGACAGGGAAACAATTCACCCCTCCACTTT. It codes for CASRPGQGNNSPLHF. V and J are TRBV27 and TRBJ1-6, with 9 bases that match TRBD1. V trimming: 6 bases; J trimming: 7 bases; junction bases outside the gene matches: 7. This CDR3 has 15 amino acids. Per the germline V gene, CDR1 is MNHEY and CDR2 is SMNVEV (reference sequence).

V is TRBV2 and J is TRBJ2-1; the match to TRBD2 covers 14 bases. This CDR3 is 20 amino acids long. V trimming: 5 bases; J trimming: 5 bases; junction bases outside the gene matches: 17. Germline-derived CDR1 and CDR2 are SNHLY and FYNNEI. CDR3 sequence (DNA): TGTGCCAGCAGTCTACCGACTAGCGGGAGGGCCATCGAGAGGAACAATGAGCAGTTCTTC. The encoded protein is CASSLPTSGRAIERNNEQFF.

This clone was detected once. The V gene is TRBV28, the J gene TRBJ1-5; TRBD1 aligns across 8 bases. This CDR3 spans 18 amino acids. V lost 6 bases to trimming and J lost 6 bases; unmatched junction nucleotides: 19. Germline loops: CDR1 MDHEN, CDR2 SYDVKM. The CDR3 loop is CASSNPPATGGSSQPQHF. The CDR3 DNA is TGTGCCAGCAGCAATCCCCCCGCCACAGGGGGGTCAAGTCAGCCCCAGCATTTT. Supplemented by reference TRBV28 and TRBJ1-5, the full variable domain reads DVKVTQSSRYLVKRTGEKVFLECVQDMDHENMFWYRQDPGLGLRLIYFSYDVKMKEKGDIPEGYSVSREKKERFSLILESASTNQTSMYLCASSNPPATGGSSQPQHFGDGTRLSIL.

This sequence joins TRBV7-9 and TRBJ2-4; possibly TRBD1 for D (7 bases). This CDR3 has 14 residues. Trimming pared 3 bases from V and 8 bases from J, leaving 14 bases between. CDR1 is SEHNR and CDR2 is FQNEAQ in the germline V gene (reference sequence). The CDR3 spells CASSFQGGQDIQYF. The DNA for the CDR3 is TGTGCCAGCAGCTTTCAGGGGGGCCAGGACATTCAGTACTTC.

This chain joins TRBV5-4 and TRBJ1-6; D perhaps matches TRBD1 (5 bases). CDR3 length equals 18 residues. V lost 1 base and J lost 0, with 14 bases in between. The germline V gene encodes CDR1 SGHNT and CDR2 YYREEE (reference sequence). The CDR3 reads CASSLRGRRSSYNSPLHF. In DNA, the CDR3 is TGTGCCAGCAGCTTGAGGGGCCGCCGGAGCTCCTATAATTCACCCCTCCACTTT.

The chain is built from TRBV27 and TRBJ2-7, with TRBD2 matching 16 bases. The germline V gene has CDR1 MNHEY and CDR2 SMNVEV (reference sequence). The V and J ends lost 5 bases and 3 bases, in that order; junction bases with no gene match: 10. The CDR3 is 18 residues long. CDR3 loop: CASSPGTSGGADFYEQYV. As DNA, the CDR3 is TGTGCCAGCAGTCCCGGGACTAGCGGGGGGGCCGACTTCTACGAGCAGTACGTC.

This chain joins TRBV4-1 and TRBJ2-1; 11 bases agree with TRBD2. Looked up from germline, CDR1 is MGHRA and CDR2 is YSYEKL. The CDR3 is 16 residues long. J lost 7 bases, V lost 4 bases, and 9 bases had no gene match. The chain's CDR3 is CASSPGPSGGLNEQFF. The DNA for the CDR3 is TGCGCCAGCAGCCCCGGGCCTAGCGGGGGGTTGAATGAGCAGTTCTTC.

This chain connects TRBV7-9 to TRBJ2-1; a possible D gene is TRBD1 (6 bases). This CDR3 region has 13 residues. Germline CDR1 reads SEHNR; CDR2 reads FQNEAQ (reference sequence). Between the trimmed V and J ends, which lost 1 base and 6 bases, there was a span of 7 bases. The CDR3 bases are TGTGCCAGCAGCTTAGGAGGGGGCAATGAGCAGTTCTTC. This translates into CASSLGGGNEQFF. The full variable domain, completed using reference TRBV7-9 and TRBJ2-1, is DTGVSQNPRHKITKRGQNVTFRCDPISEHNRLYWYRQTLGQGPEFLTYFQNEAQLEKSRLLSDRFSAERPKGSFSTLEIQRTEQGDSAMYLCASSLGGGNEQFFGPGTRLTVL.

The CDR3 reads CSVDRSSYNEQFF. Written as DNA, the CDR3 is TGCAGCGTTGATCGGAGCTCCTACAATGAGCAGTTCTTC. The gene calls are TRBV29-1 and TRBJ2-1; no firm D call. The CDR3 sequence is 13 residues long. Germline loops: CDR1 SQVTM, CDR2 ANQGSEA. V was shortened by 3 bases and J by 0 bases, with 6 bases between the two germline ends.

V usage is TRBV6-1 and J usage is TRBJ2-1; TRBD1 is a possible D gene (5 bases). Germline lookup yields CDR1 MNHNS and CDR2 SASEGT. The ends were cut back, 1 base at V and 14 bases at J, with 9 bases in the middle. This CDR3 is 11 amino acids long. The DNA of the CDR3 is TGTGCCAGCAGTGAAGTGGCAGGGAAGTTCTTC. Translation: CASSEVAGKFF.

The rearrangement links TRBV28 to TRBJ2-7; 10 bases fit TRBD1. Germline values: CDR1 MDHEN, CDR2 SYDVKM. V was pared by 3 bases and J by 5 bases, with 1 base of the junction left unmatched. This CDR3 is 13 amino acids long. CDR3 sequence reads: CASSFGQGDEQYV. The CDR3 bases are TGTGCCAGCAGTTTTGGACAGGGGGACGAGCAGTACGTC.

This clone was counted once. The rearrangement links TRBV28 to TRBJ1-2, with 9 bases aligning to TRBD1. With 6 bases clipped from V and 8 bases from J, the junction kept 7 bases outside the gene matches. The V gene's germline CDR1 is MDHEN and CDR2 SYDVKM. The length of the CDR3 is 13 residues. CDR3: CASSLNRGRGYTF. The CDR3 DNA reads TGTGCCAGCAGCCTTAACAGGGGGCGCGGCTACACCTTC.

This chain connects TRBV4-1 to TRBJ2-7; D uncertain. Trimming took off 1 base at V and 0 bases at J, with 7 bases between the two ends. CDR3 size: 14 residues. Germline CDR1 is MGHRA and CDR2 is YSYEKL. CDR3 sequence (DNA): TGCGCCAGCAGCCAAGGTTCGAGCTCCTACGAGCAGTACTTC. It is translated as CASSQGSSSYEQYF.

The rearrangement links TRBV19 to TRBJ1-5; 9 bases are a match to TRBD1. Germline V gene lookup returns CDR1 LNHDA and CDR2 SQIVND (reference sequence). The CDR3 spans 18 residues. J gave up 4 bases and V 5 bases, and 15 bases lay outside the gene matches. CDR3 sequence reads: CASSGDRVVGQTNQPQHF. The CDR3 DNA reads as TGTGCCAGTAGTGGGGACAGGGTGGTCGGGCAGACGAATCAGCCCCAGCATTTT.